The 9 T cell receptor beta chains below all came from one sample that was sequenced in a study of blood T cell repertoires in COVID-19 (dated by TCRdb to 2018 to 2021). Library preparation used the immunoSEQ multiplex PCR assay. The clones in this table, taken by TCRdb from immuneACCESS, are in-frame only. Not every clone is retained; where verified, under half of the shortfall comes from an unresolved V gene, and the cause of the rest is unknown. The sample table holds roughly 200,000 clones, of which around 80% were seen once. The top ten hold 2.5% to 3% of the sample. Sequencing was done on a sample of peripheral blood. The receptors were gathered from a woman of 80 years or more with active or convalescent COVID-19.

The chain combines TRBV29-1 with TRBJ2-2; D is uncertain. Germline CDR1 and CDR2: SQVTM and ANQGSEA. The CDR3 is 14 residues long. V lost 7 bases, J lost 0 bases, and 12 bases lay in between. CDR3 nucleotide sequence: TGCAGCGGTCAGAATTCCGCGAACACCGGGGAGCTGTTTTTT. Its translation: CSGQNSANTGELFF.

V usage is TRBV6-5 and J usage is TRBJ1-5; 8 bases align to TRBD1. The germline V gene encodes CDR1 MNHEY and CDR2 SVGAGI. The CDR3 has 12 amino acids. Here the CDR3 reads CATGVYNQPQHF. The DNA for the CDR3 is TGTGCGACAGGGGTTTACAATCAGCCCCAGCATTTT.

J is TRBJ2-3 and V is TRBV4-1; TRBD2 agrees at 8 bases. V shed 1 base and J 1 base; nucleotides not matched to a gene: 4. CDR1 is MGHRA and CDR2 is YSYEKL in the germline V gene. The CDR3 has 16 residues. This chain's CDR3 is CASSQGAGGGTDTQYF. The CDR3 region has the DNA TGCGCCAGCAGCCAAGGGGCGGGGGGAGGCACAGATACGCAGTATTTT.

This clone showed up just once. The chain couples TRBV7-4 to TRBJ1-1; D unclear. Looked up from germline, CDR1 is SGHVT and CDR2 is SQSDAQ. CDR3 length: 13 residues. The CDR3 spells CARPELKAVEAFF. The CDR3 DNA reads TGTGCGCGCCCGGAGCTAAAGGCTGTTGAAGCTTTCTTT.

In its sample, this clone was seen once. The chain carries TRBV5-1 and TRBJ2-7, with 7 bases lining up with TRBD2. Per germline, CDR1 SGHRS and CDR2 YFSETQ. V was pared by 4 bases and J by 4 bases, with 8 bases of the junction left unmatched. The CDR3 is made up of 14 amino acids. In nucleotides, the CDR3 is TGCGCCAGCAGCCCCGGGGAGGGCGGGTACGAGCAGTACTTC. This sequence encodes CASSPGEGGYEQYF.

The chain links TRBV5-1 to TRBJ2-7; 7 positions agree with TRBD2. The V and J ends lost 3 bases and 6 bases, in that order; junction bases with no gene match: 15. The CDR3 spans 16 residues. CDR1 and CDR2 from the germline V gene are SGHRS and YFSETQ. The CDR3: CASSYEARPTGGEQYF. The CDR3 coding sequence is TGCGCCAGCAGCTACGAAGCTCGGCCGACGGGGGGCGAGCAGTACTTC.

DNA of the CDR3: TGTGCCAGCAGTTTGGGGACAGGGACGATCCGTGGAAAGACCCAGTACTTC. Residues: CASSLGTGTIRGKTQYF. V gene TRBV28 combines with J gene TRBJ2-5; 9 bases are shared with TRBD1. Germline CDR1 is MDHEN and CDR2 is SYDVKM. J gave up 6 bases and V 3 bases, and 14 bases lay outside the gene matches. The CDR3 runs 17 residues.

The V and J genes are TRBV25-1 and TRBJ2-3, with TRBD1 as a possible D gene (5 bases). Germline values: CDR1 MGHDK, CDR2 SYGVNS. CDR3 length: 15 residues. The V end lost 5 bases, the J end lost 0 bases, and 12 bases lay between the germline ends. CDR3 sequence reads: CASSCRTKSTDTQYF. The CDR3 coding sequence is TGTGCCAGCAGTTGTAGGACAAAAAGCACAGATACGCAGTATTTT.

The chain combines TRBV20-1 with TRBJ2-1; no firm D call. CDR3 size: 10 residues. The germline V gene encodes CDR1 DFQATT and CDR2 SNEGSKA (reference sequence). Trimming removed 6 bases from V and 6 bases from J, with 6 bases in between. CDR3 protein: CSAELNEQFF. CDR3 bases: TGCAGTGCAGAACTCAATGAGCAGTTCTTC.